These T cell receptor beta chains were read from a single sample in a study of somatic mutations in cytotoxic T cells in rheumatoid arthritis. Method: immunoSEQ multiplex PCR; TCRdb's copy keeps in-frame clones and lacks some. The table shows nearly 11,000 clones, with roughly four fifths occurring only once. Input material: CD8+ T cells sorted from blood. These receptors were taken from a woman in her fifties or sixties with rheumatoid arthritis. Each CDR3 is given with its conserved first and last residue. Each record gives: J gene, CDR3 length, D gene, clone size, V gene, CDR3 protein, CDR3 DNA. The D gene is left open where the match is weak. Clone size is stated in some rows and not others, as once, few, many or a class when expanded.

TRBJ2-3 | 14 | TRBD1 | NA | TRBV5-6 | CASSLGGATDTQYF | TGTGCCAGCAGCTTAGGGGGCGCTACAGATACGCAGTATTTT
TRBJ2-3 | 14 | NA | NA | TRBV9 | CASSVGAGTDTQYF | TGTGCCAGCAGCGTAGGGGCAGGCACAGATACGCAGTATTTT
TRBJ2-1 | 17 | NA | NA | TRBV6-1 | CASSAWGTFSYFNEQFF | TGTGCCAGCAGTGCTTGGGGGACTTTTAGTTACTTCAATGAGCAGTTCTTC
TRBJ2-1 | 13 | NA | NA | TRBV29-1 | CSVVAGGYNEQFF | TGCAGCGTTGTAGCAGGAGGATACAATGAGCAGTTCTTC
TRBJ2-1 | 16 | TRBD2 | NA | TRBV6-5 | CASSYSLAGAYNEQFF | TGTGCCAGCAGTTACTCCCTAGCGGGGGCCTACAATGAGCAGTTCTTC
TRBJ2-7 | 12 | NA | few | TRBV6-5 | CASNAGSYEQYF | TGTGCCAGCAACGCAGGCTCCTACGAGCAGTACTTC
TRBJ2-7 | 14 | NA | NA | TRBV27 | CASTKTGKSYEQYF | TGTGCCAGCACCAAAACAGGAAAATCCTACGAGCAGTACTTC
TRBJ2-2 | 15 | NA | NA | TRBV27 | CASRIGGANTGELFF | TGTGCCAGCAGAATCGGCGGCGCGAACACCGGGGAGCTGTTTTTT
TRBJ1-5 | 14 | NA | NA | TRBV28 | CASSILASNQPQHF | TGTGCCAGCAGTATCCTGGCTAGCAATCAGCCCCAGCATTTT
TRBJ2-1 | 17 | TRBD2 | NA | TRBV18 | CASSPPGGRRGGNEQFF | TGTGCCAGCTCACCACCGGGCGGGAGAAGGGGTGGCAATGAGCAGTTCTTC
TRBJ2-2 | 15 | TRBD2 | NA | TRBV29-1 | CSVEWTSASTGELFF | TGCAGCGTTGAGTGGACTAGCGCCAGCACCGGGGAGCTGTTTTTT
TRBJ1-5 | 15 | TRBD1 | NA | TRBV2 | CASGGQENSNQPQHF | TGTGCCAGCGGTGGACAGGAGAATAGCAATCAGCCCCAGCATTTT
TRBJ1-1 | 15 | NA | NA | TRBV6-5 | CASSYGAGGGTEAFF | TGTGCCAGCAGTTACGGAGCGGGGGGTGGAACTGAAGCTTTCTTT
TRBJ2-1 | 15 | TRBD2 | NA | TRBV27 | CASRLAVSSYNEQFF | TGTGCCAGCAGGCTAGCGGTGAGCTCCTACAATGAGCAGTTCTTC
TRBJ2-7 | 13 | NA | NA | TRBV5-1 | CASSLDGIYEQYF | TGCGCCAGCAGCTTGGACGGGATCTACGAGCAGTACTTC
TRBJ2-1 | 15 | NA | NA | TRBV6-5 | CASSYSRSPYNEQFF | TGTGCCAGCAGTTACTCTAGATCCCCCTACAATGAGCAGTTCTTC
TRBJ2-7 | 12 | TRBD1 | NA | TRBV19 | CASRTGNYEQYF | TGTGCATCACGGACAGGGAACTACGAGCAGTACTTC
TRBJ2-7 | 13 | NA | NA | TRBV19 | CASSWTTGWEQYF | TGTGCCAGTAGTTGGACGACAGGTTGGGAGCAGTACTTC
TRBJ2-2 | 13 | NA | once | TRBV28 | CASSFRLPGELFF | TGTGCCAGCAGTTTTAGACTACCCGGGGAGCTGTTTTTT
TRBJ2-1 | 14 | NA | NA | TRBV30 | CAWSAPGLYNEQFF | TGTGCCTGGAGCGCTCCGGGACTGTACAATGAGCAGTTCTTC
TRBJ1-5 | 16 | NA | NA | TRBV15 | CATSRDEGEWSQPQHF | TGTGCCACCAGCAGAGATGAGGGGGAATGGAGTCAGCCCCAGCATTTT
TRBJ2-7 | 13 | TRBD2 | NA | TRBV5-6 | CASSLGGGGEQYF | TGTGCCAGCAGCTTGGGGGGGGGTGGCGAGCAGTACTTC
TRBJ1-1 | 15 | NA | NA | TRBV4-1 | CASSQDGQIYTEAFF | TGCGCCAGCAGCCAGGATGGACAGATCTACACTGAAGCTTTCTTT
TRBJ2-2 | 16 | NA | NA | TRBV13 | CASSYGGTLNTGELFF | TGTGCCAGCAGCTACGGGGGGACACTTAACACCGGGGAGCTGTTTTTT
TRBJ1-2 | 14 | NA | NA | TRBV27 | CASSFVGGPWGYTF | TGTGCCAGCAGTTTCGTGGGGGGGCCTTGGGGCTACACCTTC
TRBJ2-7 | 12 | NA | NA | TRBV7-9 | CASSLVRNEQYF | TGTGCCAGCAGCTTAGTCCGTAACGAGCAGTACTTC
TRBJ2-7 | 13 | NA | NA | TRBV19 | CASSHPSGYEQYF | TGTGCCAGTAGTCACCCGAGCGGCTACGAGCAGTACTTC
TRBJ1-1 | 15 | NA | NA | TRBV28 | CASSGRGGRLTEAFF | TGTGCCAGCAGCGGGAGGGGGGGGCGCTTAACTGAAGCTTTCTTT
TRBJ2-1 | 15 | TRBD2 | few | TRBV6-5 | CATYPGTSWSNEQFF | TGTGCCACCTACCCCGGGACTAGTTGGAGCAATGAGCAGTTCTTC
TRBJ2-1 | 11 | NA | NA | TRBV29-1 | CSVETDNEQFF | TGCAGCGTTGAGACAGACAATGAGCAGTTCTTC
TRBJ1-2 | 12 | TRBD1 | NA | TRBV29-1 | CSVGDSLHGYTF | TGCAGCGTTGGGGACAGCTTACATGGCTACACCTTC
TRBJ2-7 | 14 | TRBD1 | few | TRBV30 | CAWNGTGISYEQYF | TGTGCCTGGAATGGGACAGGGATATCCTACGAGCAGTACTTC
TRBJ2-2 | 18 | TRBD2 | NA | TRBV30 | CAWSGLAGGFANTGELFF | TGTGCCTGGAGTGGACTAGCGGGAGGGTTCGCGAACACCGGGGAGCTGTTTTTT
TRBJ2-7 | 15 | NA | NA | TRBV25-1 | CASSEFQGLRDEQYF | TGTGCCAGCAGTGAATTCCAGGGCCTCCGGGACGAGCAGTACTTC
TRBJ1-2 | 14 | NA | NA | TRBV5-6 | CASSLLSGKDGYTF | TGTGCCAGCAGCCTACTATCGGGGAAGGATGGCTACACCTTC
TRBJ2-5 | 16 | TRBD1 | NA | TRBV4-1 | CASSQPRTGGGETQYF | TGCGCCAGCAGCCAACCGAGGACAGGGGGAGGAGAGACCCAGTACTTC
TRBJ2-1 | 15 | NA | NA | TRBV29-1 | CSVVFAGQVYNEQFF | TGCAGCGTTGTCTTCGCCGGCCAGGTCTACAATGAGCAGTTCTTC
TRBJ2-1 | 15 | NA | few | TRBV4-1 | CASSQGVGGANEQFF | TGCGCCAGCAGCCAGGGGGTGGGGGGGGCGAATGAGCAGTTCTTC
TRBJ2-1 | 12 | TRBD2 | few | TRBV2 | CASRPSGNEQFF | TGTGCCAGCAGACCTAGCGGAAATGAGCAGTTCTTC
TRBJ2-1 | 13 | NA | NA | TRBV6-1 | CASSAGIFNEQFF | TGTGCCAGCAGCGCCGGGATTTTCAATGAGCAGTTCTTC
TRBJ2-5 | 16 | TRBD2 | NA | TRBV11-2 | CASSLAPGGSRETQYF | TGTGCCAGCAGCTTAGCTCCGGGCGGGAGCCGAGAGACCCAGTACTTC
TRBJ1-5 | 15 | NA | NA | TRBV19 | CASSEWGGEFQPQHF | TGTGCCAGTAGTGAGTGGGGGGGGGAGTTTCAGCCCCAGCATTTT
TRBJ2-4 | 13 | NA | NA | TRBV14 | CASSQVAEDIQYF | TGTGCCAGCAGCCAAGTCGCGGAGGACATTCAGTACTTC
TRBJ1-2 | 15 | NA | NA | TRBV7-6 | CASSLGGMGAYGYTF | TGTGCCAGCAGCTTAGGAGGGATGGGGGCCTATGGCTACACCTTC
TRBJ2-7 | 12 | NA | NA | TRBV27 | CASSLAGYEQYF | TGTGCCAGCAGTTTAGCAGGCTACGAGCAGTACTTC
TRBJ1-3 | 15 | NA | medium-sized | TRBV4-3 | CASSQTSGLRNTIYF | TGCGCCAGCAGCCAAACATCCGGGTTGAGAAACACCATATATTTT
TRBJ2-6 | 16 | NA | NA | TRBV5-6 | CASSSGWAAGANVLTF | TGTGCCAGCAGCTCTGGTTGGGCAGCTGGGGCCAACGTCCTGACTTTC
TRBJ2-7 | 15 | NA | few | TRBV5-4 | CASSFGGPNSYEQYF | TGTGCCAGCAGCTTTGGTGGGCCCAACTCCTACGAGCAGTACTTC
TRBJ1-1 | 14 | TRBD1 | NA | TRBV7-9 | CASSLAQGGGEAFF | TGTGCCAGCAGCTTAGCCCAGGGGGGAGGTGAAGCTTTCTTT
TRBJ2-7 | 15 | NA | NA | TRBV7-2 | CASSLGRGSSYEQYF | TGTGCCAGCAGCTTAGGGCGTGGTAGCTCCTACGAGCAGTACTTC
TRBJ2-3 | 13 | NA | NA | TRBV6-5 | CASGLTRFDTQYF | TGTGCCAGCGGACTTACTAGGTTCGATACGCAGTATTTT
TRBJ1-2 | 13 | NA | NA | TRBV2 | CASRAGTSGGYTF | TGTGCCAGCAGGGCAGGGACATCGGGTGGCTACACCTTC
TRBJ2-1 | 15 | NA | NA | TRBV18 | CASSPTGAVDNEQFF | TGTGCCAGCTCACCCACAGGTGCCGTCGACAATGAGCAGTTCTTC
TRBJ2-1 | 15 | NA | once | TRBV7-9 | CASSWSTGSYNEQFF | TGTGCCAGCAGCTGGAGTACCGGCTCCTACAATGAGCAGTTCTTC
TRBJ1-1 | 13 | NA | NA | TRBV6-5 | CASSEKAGPEAFF | TGTGCCAGCAGTGAGAAAGCAGGGCCCGAAGCTTTCTTT
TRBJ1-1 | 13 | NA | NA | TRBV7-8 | CASSLGPAGEAFF | TGTGCCAGCAGCTTAGGCCCAGCGGGTGAAGCTTTCTTT